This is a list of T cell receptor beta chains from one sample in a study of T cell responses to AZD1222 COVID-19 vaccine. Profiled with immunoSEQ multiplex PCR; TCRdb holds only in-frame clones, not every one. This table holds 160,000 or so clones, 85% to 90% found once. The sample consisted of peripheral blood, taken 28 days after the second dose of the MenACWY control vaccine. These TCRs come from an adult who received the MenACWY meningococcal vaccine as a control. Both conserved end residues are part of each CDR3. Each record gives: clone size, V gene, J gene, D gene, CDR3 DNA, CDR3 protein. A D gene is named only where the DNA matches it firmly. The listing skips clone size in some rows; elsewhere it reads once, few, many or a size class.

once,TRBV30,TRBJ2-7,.,TGTGCCTGGAATAGCGGAGACTACGAGCAGTACTTC,CAWNSGDYEQYF
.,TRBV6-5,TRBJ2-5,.,TGTGCCAGCAGCCAATGGTCAGCTCAAGAGACCCAGTACTTC,CASSQWSAQETQYF
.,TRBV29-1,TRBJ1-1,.,TGCAGCGTTGAGGAGGGAAAGACTGAAGCTTTCTTT,CSVEEGKTEAFF
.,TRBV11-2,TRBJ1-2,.,TGTGCCAGCAGCCGGGACGGGCCTAACTATGGCTACACCTTC,CASSRDGPNYGYTF
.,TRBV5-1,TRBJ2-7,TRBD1,TGCGCCAGCAGCTTGGCTCCGGGACAGGGGTTTTTGTACGAGCAGTACTTC,CASSLAPGQGFLYEQYF
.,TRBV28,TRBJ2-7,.,TGTGCCAGCAGTTTGGTAGGAGGTTCTCACGAGCAGTACTTC,CASSLVGGSHEQYF
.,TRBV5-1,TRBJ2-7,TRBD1,TGCGCCAGCACCGTGGACAGGCACTACGAGCAGTACTTC,CASTVDRHYEQYF
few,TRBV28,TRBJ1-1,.,TGTGCCAGCAGTCGTCGGCCAGCTTGGGGAGGGAACACTGAAGCTTTCTTT,CASSRRPAWGGNTEAFF
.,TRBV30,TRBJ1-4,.,TGTGCCTGGAGTACAGGTAGACCTAATGAAAAACTGTTTTTT,CAWSTGRPNEKLFF
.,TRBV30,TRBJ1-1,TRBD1,TGTGCCTGGAGTCCCCGGACAGGGGCGAACACTGAAGCTTTCTTT,CAWSPRTGANTEAFF
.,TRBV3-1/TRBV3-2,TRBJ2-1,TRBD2,TGTGCCAGCAGCCAAGTTCGGGCTAGCGGGCAGAGCGATGAGCAGTTCTTC,CASSQVRASGQSDEQFF
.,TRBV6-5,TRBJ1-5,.,TGTGCCAGCAGCCGGGGACGGTATAGCAATCAGCCCCAGCATTTT,CASSRGRYSNQPQHF